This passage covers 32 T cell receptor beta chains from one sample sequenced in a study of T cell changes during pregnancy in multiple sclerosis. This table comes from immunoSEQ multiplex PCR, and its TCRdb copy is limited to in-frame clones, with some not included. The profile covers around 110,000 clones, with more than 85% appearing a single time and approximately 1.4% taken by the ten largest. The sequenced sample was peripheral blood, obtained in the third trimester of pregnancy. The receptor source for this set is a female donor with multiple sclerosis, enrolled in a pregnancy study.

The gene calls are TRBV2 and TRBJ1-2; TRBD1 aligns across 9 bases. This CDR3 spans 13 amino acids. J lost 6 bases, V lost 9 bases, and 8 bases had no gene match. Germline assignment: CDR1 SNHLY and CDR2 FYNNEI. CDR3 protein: CASPQGTGNGYTF. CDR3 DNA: TGTGCCAGTCCCCAAGGGACAGGGAATGGCTACACCTTC.

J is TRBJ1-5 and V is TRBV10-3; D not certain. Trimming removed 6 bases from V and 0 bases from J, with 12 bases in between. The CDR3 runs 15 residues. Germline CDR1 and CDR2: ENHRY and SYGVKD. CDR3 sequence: CAIRSGSDSNQPQHF. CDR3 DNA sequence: TGTGCCATCAGGTCCGGGAGCGATAGCAATCAGCCCCAGCATTTT.

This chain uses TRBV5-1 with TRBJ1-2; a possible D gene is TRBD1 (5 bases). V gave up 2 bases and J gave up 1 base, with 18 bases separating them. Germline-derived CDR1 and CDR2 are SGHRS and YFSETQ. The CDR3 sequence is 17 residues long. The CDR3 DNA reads TGCGCCAGCAGCTTCGGGGGTGGCAGAAGAGATAACTATGGCTACACCTTC. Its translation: CASSFGGGRRDNYGYTF.

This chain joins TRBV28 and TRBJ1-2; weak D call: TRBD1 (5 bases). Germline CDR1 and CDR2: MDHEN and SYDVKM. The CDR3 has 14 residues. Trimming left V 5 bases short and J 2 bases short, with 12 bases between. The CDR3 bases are TGTGCCAGCAGTCCCCCGGGGGGAAACTATGGCTACACCTTC. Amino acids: CASSPPGGNYGYTF.

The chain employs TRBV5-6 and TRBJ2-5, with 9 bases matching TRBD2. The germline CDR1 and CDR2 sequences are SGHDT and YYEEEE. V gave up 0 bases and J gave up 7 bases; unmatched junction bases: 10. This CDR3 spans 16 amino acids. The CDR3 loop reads CASSLEAAGGYVTQYF. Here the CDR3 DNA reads TGTGCCAGCAGCTTGGAAGCCGCGGGAGGGTATGTGACCCAGTACTTC.

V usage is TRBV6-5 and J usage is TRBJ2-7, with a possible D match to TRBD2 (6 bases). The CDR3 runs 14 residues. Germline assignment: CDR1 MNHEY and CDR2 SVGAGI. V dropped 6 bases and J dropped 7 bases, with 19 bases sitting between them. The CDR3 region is CASSPDPRGGEQYF. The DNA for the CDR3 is TGTGCCAGCAGCCCGGACCCGCGGGGCGGGGAGCAGTACTTC.

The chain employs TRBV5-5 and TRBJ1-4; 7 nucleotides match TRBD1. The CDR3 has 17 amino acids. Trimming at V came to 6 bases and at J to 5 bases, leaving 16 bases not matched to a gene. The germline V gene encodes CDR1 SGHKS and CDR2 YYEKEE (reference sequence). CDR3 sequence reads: CASTTRGREQGNEKLFF. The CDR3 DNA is TGTGCCAGCACCACGCGGGGTAGAGAACAGGGGAATGAAAAACTGTTTTTT.

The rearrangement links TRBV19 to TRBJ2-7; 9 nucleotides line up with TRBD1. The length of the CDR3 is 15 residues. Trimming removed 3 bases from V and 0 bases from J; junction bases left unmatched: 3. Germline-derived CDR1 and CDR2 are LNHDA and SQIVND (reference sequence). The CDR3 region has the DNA TGTGCCAGTAGTATGCCGGGACAGGGCTCCTACGAGCAGTACTTC. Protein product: CASSMPGQGSYEQYF.

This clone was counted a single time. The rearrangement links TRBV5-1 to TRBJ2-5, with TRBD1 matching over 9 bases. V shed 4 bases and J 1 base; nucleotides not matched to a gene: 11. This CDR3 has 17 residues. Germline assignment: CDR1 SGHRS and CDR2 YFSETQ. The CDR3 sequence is CASSPQTGGSGQETQYF. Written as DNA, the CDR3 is TGCGCCAGCAGCCCCCAGACAGGGGGGAGCGGCCAAGAGACCCAGTACTTC.

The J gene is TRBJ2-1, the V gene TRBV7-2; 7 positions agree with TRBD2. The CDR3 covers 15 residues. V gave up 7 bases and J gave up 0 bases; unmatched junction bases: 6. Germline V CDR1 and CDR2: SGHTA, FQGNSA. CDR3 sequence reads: CASTPTSFSYNEQFF. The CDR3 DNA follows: TGTGCCAGCACCCCGACTAGCTTCTCCTACAATGAGCAGTTCTTC.

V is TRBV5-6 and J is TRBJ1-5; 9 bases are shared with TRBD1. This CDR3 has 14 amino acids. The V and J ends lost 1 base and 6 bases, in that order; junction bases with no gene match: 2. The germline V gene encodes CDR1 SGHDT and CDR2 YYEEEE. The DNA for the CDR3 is TGTGCCAGCAGCTTGAGACAGGGGGTTCAGCCCCAGCATTTT. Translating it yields CASSLRQGVQPQHF.

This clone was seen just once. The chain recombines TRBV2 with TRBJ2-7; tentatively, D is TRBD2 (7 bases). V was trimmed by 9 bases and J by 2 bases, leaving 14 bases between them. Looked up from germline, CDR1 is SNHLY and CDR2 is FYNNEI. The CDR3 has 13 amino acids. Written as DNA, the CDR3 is TGTGCCAGTAAGGGGGGGGCCGCCTACGAGCAGTACTTC. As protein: CASKGGAAYEQYF.

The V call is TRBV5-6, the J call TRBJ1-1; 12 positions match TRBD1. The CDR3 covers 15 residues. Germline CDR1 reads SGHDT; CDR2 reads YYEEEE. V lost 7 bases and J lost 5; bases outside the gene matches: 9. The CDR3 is CASGRDRGPRTEAFF. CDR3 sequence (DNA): TGTGCCAGCGGGAGGGACAGGGGGCCGAGGACTGAAGCTTTCTTT.

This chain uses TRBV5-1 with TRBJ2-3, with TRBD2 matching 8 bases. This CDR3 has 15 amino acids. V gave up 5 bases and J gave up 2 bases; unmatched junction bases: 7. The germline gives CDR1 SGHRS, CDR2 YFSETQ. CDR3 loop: CASSGISGATDTQYF. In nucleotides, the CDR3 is TGCGCCAGCAGTGGAATTAGCGGGGCCACAGATACGCAGTATTTT.

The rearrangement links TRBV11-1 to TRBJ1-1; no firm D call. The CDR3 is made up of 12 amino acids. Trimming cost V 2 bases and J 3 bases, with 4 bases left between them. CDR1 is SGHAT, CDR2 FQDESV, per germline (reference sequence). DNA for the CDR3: TGTGCCAGCAGCTTACGGGACACTGAAGCTTTCTTT. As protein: CASSLRDTEAFF.

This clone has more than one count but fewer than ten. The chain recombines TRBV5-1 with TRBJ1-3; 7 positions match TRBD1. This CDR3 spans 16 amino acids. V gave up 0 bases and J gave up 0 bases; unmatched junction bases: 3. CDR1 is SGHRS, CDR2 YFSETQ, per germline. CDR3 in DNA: TGCGCCAGCAGCTTGGCACGACAGGGCTCTGGAAACACCATATATTTT. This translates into CASSLARQGSGNTIYF.

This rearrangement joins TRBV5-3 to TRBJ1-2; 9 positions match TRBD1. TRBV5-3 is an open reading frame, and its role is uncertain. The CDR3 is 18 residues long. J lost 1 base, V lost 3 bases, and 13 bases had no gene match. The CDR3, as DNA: TGTGCCAGAAGCTCGAAGGACAGGGGTCTTACCGATAACTATGGCTACACCTTC. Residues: CARSSKDRGLTDNYGYTF.

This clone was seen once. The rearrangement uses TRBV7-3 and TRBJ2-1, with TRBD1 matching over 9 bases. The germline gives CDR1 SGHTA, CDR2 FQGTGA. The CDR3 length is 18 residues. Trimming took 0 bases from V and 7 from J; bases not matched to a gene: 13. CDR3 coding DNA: TGTGCCAGCAGCTTAACACTTTCTTGGACAGGGGTAGGGAATGAGCAGTTCTTC. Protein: CASSLTLSWTGVGNEQFF.

CDR3 residues: CASRDRGRFYGYTF. Written as DNA, the CDR3 is TGTGCCAGCAGAGACAGGGGGCGGTTCTATGGCTACACCTTC. V is TRBV5-8 and J is TRBJ1-2, with 10 positions matching TRBD1. V was clipped by 5 bases and J by 4 bases; unmatched bases: 5. CDR1 is SGHTS and CDR2 is YDEGEE in the germline V gene. The CDR3 is 14 amino acids. The full variable domain, with the rest looked up from reference TRBV5-8 and TRBJ1-2, is EAGVTQSPTHLIKTRGQQATLRCSPISGHTSVYWYQQALGLGLQFLLWYDEGEERNRGNFPPRFSGRQFPNYSSELNVNALELEDSALYLCASRDRGRFYGYTFGSGTRLTVV.

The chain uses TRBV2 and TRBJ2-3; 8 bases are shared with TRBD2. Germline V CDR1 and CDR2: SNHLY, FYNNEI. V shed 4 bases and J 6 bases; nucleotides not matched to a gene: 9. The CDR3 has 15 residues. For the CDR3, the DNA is TGTGCCAGCAGTGGGAACCGGGGGGGCCGGGATACGCAGTATTTT. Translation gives CASSGNRGGRDTQYF. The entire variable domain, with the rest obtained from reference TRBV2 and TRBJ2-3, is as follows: EPEVTQTPSHQVTQMGQEVILRCVPISNHLYFYWYRQILGQKVEFLVSFYNNEISEKSEIFDDQFSVERPDGSNFTLKIRSTKLEDSAMYFCASSGNRGGRDTQYFGPGTRLTVL.

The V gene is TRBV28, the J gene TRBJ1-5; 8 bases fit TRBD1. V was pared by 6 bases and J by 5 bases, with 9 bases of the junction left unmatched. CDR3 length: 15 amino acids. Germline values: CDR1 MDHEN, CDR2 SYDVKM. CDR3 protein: CASSPDRVPYQPQHF. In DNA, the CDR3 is TGTGCCAGCAGCCCGGACAGGGTGCCTTATCAGCCCCAGCATTTT.

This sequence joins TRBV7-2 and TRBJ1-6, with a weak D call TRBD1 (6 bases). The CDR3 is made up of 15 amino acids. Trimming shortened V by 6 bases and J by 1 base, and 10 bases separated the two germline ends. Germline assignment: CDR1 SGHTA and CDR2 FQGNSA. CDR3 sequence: CASRPTGSYNSPLHF. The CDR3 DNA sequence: TGTGCCAGCAGACCCACAGGGTCCTATAATTCACCCCTCCACTTT.

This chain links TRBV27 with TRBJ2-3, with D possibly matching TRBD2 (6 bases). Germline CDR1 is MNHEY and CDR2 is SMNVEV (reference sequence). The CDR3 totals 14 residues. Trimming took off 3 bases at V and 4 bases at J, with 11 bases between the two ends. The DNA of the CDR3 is TGTGCCAGCAGTTTGAGGAGGGAGTCAGATACGCAGTATTTT. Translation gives CASSLRRESDTQYF.

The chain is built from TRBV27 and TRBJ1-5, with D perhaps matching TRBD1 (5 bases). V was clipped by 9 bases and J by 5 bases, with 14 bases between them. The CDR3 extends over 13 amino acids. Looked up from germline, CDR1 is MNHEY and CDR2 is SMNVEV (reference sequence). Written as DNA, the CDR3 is TGTGCCAGTAGGTGGGGGGTCGATCAGCCCCAGCATTTT. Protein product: CASRWGVDQPQHF.

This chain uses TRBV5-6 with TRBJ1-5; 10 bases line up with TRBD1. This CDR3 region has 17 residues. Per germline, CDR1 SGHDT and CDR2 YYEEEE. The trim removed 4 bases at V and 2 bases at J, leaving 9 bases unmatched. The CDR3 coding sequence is TGTGCCAGCAGCCGGGACAGGGGAATGAGGGGCAATCAGCCCCAGCATTTT. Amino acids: CASSRDRGMRGNQPQHF.

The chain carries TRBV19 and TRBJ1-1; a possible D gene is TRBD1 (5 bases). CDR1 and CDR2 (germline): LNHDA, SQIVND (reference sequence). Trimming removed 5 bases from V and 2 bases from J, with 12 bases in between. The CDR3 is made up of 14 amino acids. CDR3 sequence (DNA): TGTGCCAGTAGTGCGGGACTCACCAACACTGAAGCTTTCTTT. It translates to CASSAGLTNTEAFF.

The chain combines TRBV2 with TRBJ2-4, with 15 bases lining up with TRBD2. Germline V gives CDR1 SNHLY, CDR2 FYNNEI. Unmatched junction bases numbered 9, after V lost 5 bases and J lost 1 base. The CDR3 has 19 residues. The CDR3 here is CASSRVGLAGGSAKNIQYF. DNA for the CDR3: TGTGCCAGCAGTCGGGTGGGACTAGCGGGAGGTAGCGCCAAAAACATTCAGTACTTC.

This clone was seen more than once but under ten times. The CDR3 DNA follows: TGTGCCAGTAGTATGGAGACTGGGAAAAACATTCAGTACTTC. This gives the protein CASSMETGKNIQYF. The chain recombines TRBV19 with TRBJ2-4, with no clear D. Germline CDR1 and CDR2: LNHDA and SQIVND (reference sequence). The CDR3 has 14 amino acids. Trimming pared 3 bases from V and 4 bases from J, leaving 10 bases between.

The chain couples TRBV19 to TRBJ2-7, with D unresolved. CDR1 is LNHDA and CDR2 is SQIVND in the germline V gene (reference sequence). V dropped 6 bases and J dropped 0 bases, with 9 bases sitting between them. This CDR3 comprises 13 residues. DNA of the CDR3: TGTGCCAGTAGCCGACGGAGCTCCTACGAGCAGTACTTC. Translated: CASSRRSSYEQYF.

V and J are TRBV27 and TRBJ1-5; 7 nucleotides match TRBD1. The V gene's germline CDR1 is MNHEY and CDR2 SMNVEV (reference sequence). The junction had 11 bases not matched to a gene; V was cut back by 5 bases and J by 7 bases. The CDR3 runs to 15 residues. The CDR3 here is CASSPGQFVGQPQHF. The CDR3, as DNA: TGTGCCAGCAGTCCGGGACAGTTCGTGGGACAGCCCCAGCATTTT.

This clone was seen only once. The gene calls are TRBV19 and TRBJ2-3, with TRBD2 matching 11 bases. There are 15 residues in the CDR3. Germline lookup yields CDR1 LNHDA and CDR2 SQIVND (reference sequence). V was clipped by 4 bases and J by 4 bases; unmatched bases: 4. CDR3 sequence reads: CASSTLAGEADTQYF. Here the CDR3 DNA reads TGTGCCAGTAGTACACTAGCGGGAGAAGCAGATACGCAGTATTTT.

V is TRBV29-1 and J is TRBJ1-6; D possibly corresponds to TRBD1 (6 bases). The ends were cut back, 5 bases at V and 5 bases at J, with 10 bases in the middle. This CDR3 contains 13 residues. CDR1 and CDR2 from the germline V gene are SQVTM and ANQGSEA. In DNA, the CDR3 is TGCAGCGTTCGCTCAGGGGATAATTCACCCCTCCACTTT. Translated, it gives CSVRSGDNSPLHF. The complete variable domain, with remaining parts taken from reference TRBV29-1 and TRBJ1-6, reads SAVISQKPSRDICQRGTSLTIQCQVDSQVTMMFWYRQQPGQSLTLIATANQGSEATYESGFVIDKFPISRPNLTFSTLTVSNMSPEDSSIYLCSVRSGDNSPLHFGNGTRLTVT.